Below are 30 T cell receptor beta chains sequenced from a single sample in a study of T cells in women clearing cervical HPV infection. The protocol was immunoSEQ multiplex PCR, while the TCRdb copy is restricted to in-frame clones and leaves out a portion. Listed are about 40,000 clones; 4.8% falls within the top ten. Sequenced: blood buffy coat. The receptors come from a woman between 18 and 75 years old with a cervical HPV16 infection that either progressed to CIN3+ or cleared (not recorded which).

The CDR3 here is CSARGDRGEETQYF. The CDR3 DNA, read in part, is TGCAGTGCTAGGGGGGACAGGGGGGAAGAGACC. V gene TRBV20-1 combines with J gene TRBJ2-5, with TRBD1 matching 11 bases. The read terminates 3 residues ahead of where the CDR3 ends, so the germline J gene completes it. This CDR3 has 14 amino acids. V lost 3 bases, J lost 3 bases, and 3 bases stayed unmatched. Germline lookup yields CDR1 DFQATT and CDR2 SNEGSKA (reference sequence).

In regard to this clone: The observed sequence ends 3 residues before the CDR3 terminus, with the missing tail filled in from the germline J gene. V and J are TRBV27 and TRBJ2-7, with a tentative D call TRBD2 (6 bases). The germline V gene has CDR1 MNHEY and CDR2 SMNVEV (reference sequence). The CDR3 has 16 amino acids. The V and J ends lost 0 bases and 0 bases respectively, with 12 bases between them. CDR3 region: CASSLSGLAGSYEQYF. The part of the CDR3 DNA that was read is TGTGCCAGCAGTTTATCGGGACTTGCCGGCTCCTACGAG.

Of note for this clone: Read sequence stops 3 residues before the CDR3 end, and the germline J gene provides the missing end. This chain uses TRBV12-3 or TRBV12-4 with TRBJ2-5, with TRBD1 matching 9 bases. Trimming took 6 bases from V and 3 from J; bases not matched to a gene: 2. CDR3 length: 13 amino acids. The CDR3 reads CASSRDREETQYF. The CDR3 bases that were read are TGTGCCAGCAGCCGGGACAGGGAAGAGACC.

Of note for this clone: The read comes to an end 3 residues before the CDR3 does, leaving the germline J gene to fill in the end. The rearrangement joins TRBV19 to TRBJ2-3; tentative D call: TRBD1 (5 bases). Germline loops: CDR1 LNHDA, CDR2 SQIVND (reference sequence). The CDR3 extends over 15 amino acids. Trimming removed 3 bases at V and 0 bases at J, with 10 bases between. This chain's CDR3 is CASSIGRASTDTQYF. The sequenced part of the CDR3 DNA is TGTGCCAGTAGTATCGGCAGGGCCAGCACAGATACG.

Remarks on this clone: Coverage ceases 3 residues before the CDR3 finishes, and the germline J gene fills in the end. This chain joins TRBV7-9 and TRBJ2-7, with D perhaps matching TRBD2 (6 bases). This CDR3 contains 14 residues. Trimming took 3 bases from V and 6 from J, leaving 15 bases between them. The germline CDR1 and CDR2 sequences are SEHNR and FQNEAQ (reference sequence). The sequenced CDR3 bases are TGTGCCAGCAGCTTGGACGGGGGAGGCCGCGAG. Translation: CASSLDGGGRE. The full CDR3 sequence reads CASSLDGGGREQYF.

Concerning this clone: The DNA ends 3 residues before the CDR3 does, and the rest of the CDR3 is filled in from the germline J gene. The rearrangement uses TRBV15 and TRBJ2-3, with a possible D match to TRBD2 (5 bases). The germline gives CDR1 LNHNV, CDR2 YYDKDF (reference sequence). This CDR3 has 16 residues. Deletions cut 1 base from V and 4 bases from J, with 15 bases between. Partial CDR3 DNA: TGTGCCACCAGCAGAGGAGGGAGCGGTGATTCAGATACG. Residues: CATSRGGSGDSDT. The entire CDR3 is CATSRGGSGDSDTQYF.

Turning to this clone: The CDR3 is cut off 3 residues early in the read; its end comes from the germline J gene. The chain is built from TRBV7-8 and TRBJ2-7; possible D gene TRBD1, 6 bases. The CDR3 contains 15 residues. Germline V gene lookup returns CDR1 SGHVS and CDR2 FQNEAQ. V was cut by 6 bases and J by 2 bases, with 17 bases left in between. CDR3 bases read: TGTGCCAGCAGGCCCGGCTTGGACAGAGCCTACGAG. It yields the protein CASRPGLDRAYE. The whole CDR3 reads CASRPGLDRAYEQYF.

A word on this clone: Sequencing ends 3 residues short of the CDR3 end; the germline J gene provides the rest. This chain links TRBV14 with TRBJ1-1; D unresolved. The CDR3 has 13 residues. V gave up 3 bases and J gave up 3 bases, with 8 bases separating them. Germline V gene data show CDR1 as SGHDN and CDR2 as FVKESK. CDR3 bases read: TGTGCCAGCAGCCAGTCAACAGACACTGAA. Its protein product is CASSQSTDTE. The whole CDR3 protein is CASSQSTDTEAFF.

A remark on this clone: The read gets to within 3 residues of the CDR3 end, and the germline J gene fills in the rest. The V and J genes are TRBV20-1 and TRBJ2-3; TRBD1 matches 12 bases. Germline values: CDR1 DFQATT, CDR2 SNEGSKA (reference sequence). There are 18 residues in the CDR3. The trim removed 5 bases at V and 1 base at J, leaving 13 bases unmatched. CDR3 residues: CSASPPVGTGGGTDTQYF. CDR3 DNA (partial): TGCAGTGCTTCCCCGCCGGTCGGGACAGGGGGCGGCACAGATACG.

As to this clone: The read ends 3 residues shy of where the CDR3 ends; the end is completed using the germline J gene. This chain connects TRBV15 to TRBJ1-6; tentatively, D is TRBD1 (6 bases). The germline V gene has CDR1 LNHNV and CDR2 YYDKDF (reference sequence). This CDR3 is 15 amino acids long. Trimming shortened V by 5 bases and J by 6 bases, and 14 bases separated the two germline ends. The DNA read from the CDR3 is TGTGCCACCAGCGAACGAGGGGGGGGTAATTCACCC. As protein: CATSERGGGNSP. The full CDR3 is CATSERGGGNSPLHF.

A remark on this clone: The CDR3 end is not reached by the read, which stops 3 residues before it; the germline J gene fills it in. This chain links TRBV7-9 with TRBJ2-7; 11 bases are a match to TRBD1. The CDR3 runs to 15 residues. Trimming took 2 bases from V and 6 from J; bases not matched to a gene: 6. Germline V gives CDR1 SEHNR, CDR2 FQNEAQ (reference sequence). CDR3 bases read: TGTGCCAGCAGCTTAAGGACAGGGGGCGCGGGCGAG. Translating gives CASSLRTGGAGE. Given in full, the CDR3 is CASSLRTGGAGEQYF.

Turning to this clone: The read ends 3 residues early relative to the CDR3; the germline J gene fills the gap. The V and J genes are TRBV4-1 and TRBJ1-1; D is possibly TRBD1 (6 bases). Germline CDR1 and CDR2: MGHRA and YSYEKL. This CDR3 is 16 amino acids long. V gave up 1 base and J gave up 0 bases, with 12 bases separating them. CDR3 DNA, as far as it was read: TGCGCCAGCAGCCAAGTCGCGGGACAAATGAACACTGAA. Translating gives CASSQVAGQMNTE. The CDR3 reads in full as CASSQVAGQMNTEAFF.

As to this clone: The read stops 3 residues short of the end of the CDR3; the missing end is completed from the germline J gene. V gene TRBV4-2 combines with J gene TRBJ2-1; possible D gene TRBD2, 5 bases. This CDR3 has 15 residues. Germline CDR1 reads LGHNA; CDR2 reads YNFKEQ. V was trimmed by 4 bases and J by 1 base, leaving 11 bases between them. CDR3 sequence reads: CASSPEGSSYNEQFF. The covered CDR3 bases are TGTGCCAGCAGCCCCGAGGGTTCTTCCTACAATGAG.

Regarding this clone: Read sequence stops 3 residues before the CDR3 end, and the germline J gene provides the missing end. The V and J genes are TRBV20-1 and TRBJ2-3, with D possibly matching TRBD2 (6 bases). CDR1 and CDR2 from the germline V gene are DFQATT and SNEGSKA (reference sequence). CDR3 size: 15 residues. Trimming took off 5 bases at V and 3 bases at J, with 18 bases between the two ends. CDR3 region: CSAEAGNSGTDTQYF. The part of the CDR3 DNA that was read is TGCAGTGCTGAGGCGGGGAATAGTGGGACAGATACG.

As concerns this clone: The CDR3 goes on 3 residues after the read ends, and that part is filled in from the germline J gene. The chain recombines TRBV4-1 with TRBJ1-2; unclear D gene. Trimming shortened V by 0 bases and J by 1 base, and 9 bases separated the two germline ends. Germline CDR1 is MGHRA and CDR2 is YSYEKL. The CDR3 is 15 residues long. CDR3 DNA, as far as it was read: TGCGCCAGCAGCCAAGATAACAGTTATAACTATGGC. Its protein product is CASSQDNSYNYG. The full CDR3 protein is CASSQDNSYNYGYTF.

To note about this clone: The CDR3 end lies 3 residues beyond the end of the read and is filled in from the germline J gene. The chain joins TRBV5-6 to TRBJ2-5; possibly TRBD2 for D (6 bases). V was shortened by 4 bases and J by 2 bases, with 6 bases between the two germline ends. Germline CDR1 SGHDT, CDR2 YYEEEE. This CDR3 is built from 12 residues. The CDR3 reads CASSRGQETQYF. The part of the CDR3 DNA that was read is TGTGCCAGCAGCCGGGGGCAAGAGACC.

A word on this clone: The read finishes 3 residues shy of the CDR3 end, and the germline J gene is used to complete it. This sequence joins TRBV19 and TRBJ1-1, with 7 bases lining up with TRBD1. The J segment lost 3 bases and the V segment lost 5 bases, leaving 6 bases of the junction unmatched. This CDR3 has 14 amino acids. Per germline, CDR1 LNHDA and CDR2 SQIVND (reference sequence). This chain's CDR3 is CASSRRGRYTEAFF. CDR3 DNA, as far as it was read: TGTGCCAGTAGTCGAAGGGGGCGGTACACTGAA.

As concerns this clone: Read coverage stops 3 residues before the CDR3 terminus; the germline J gene supplies the remainder. The chain combines TRBV5-8 with TRBJ1-1, with a weak D call TRBD1 (6 bases). This CDR3 is 15 amino acids long. Germline loops: CDR1 SGHTS, CDR2 YDEGEE. CDR3 residues: CASSSNHRVKEEAFF. The DNA read from the CDR3 is TGTGCCAGCAGCTCCAATCACAGGGTTAAGGAGGAA.

Comments on this clone: The DNA ends 3 residues before the CDR3 does, and the rest of the CDR3 is filled in from the germline J gene. This chain uses TRBV29-1 with TRBJ2-1; 12 bases are a match to TRBD2. The CDR3 totals 18 residues. The V segment lost 1 base and the J segment 5 bases; nucleotides outside the gene matches: 12. CDR1 SQVTM and CDR2 ANQGSEA come from the germline V gene. The CDR3: CSVEGPSGGACWDNEQFF. CDR3 bases read: TGCAGCGTTGAAGGGCCTAGCGGGGGGGCGTGCTGGGACAATGAG.

Concerning this clone itself: The read terminates 3 residues ahead of where the CDR3 ends, so the germline J gene completes it. The chain links TRBV7-9 to TRBJ1-2, with 9 bases matching TRBD1. After removal of 0 bases from V and 4 bases from J, the junction contained 3 bases not matched to a gene. This CDR3 is 15 amino acids long. CDR1 SEHNR and CDR2 FQNEAQ come from the germline V gene (reference sequence). The covered CDR3 bases are TGTGCCAGCAGCTTAGCGGAGGGACAGGGCTATGGC. This sequence encodes CASSLAEGQGYG. The CDR3, in full, reads CASSLAEGQGYGYTF.

Of note for this clone: The read halts 3 residues ahead of the CDR3 end, with the missing end drawn from the germline J gene. The chain combines TRBV18 with TRBJ2-1, with 8 nucleotides matching TRBD1. This CDR3 is built from 13 residues. Germline assignment: CDR1 KGHSH and CDR2 LQKENI. J gave up 6 bases and V 4 bases, and 2 bases lay outside the gene matches. Here the CDR3 reads CASSLTGGNEQFF. The CDR3 DNA, read in part, is TGTGCCAGCTCACTTACAGGGGGCAATGAG.

CDR3: CSARAGLAGGLGANVLTF. CDR3 DNA (partial): TGCAGTGCTAGAGCGGGACTAGCGGGGGGGCTTGGGGCCAACGTC. The V gene is TRBV20-1, the J gene TRBJ2-6; 16 bases map to TRBD2. The CDR3 is cut off 3 residues early in the read; its end comes from the germline J gene. The germline V gene has CDR1 DFQATT and CDR2 SNEGSKA (reference sequence). J lost 3 bases, V lost 1 base, and 3 bases had no gene match. The CDR3 covers 18 residues.

On this clone: Read data end 3 residues before the CDR3 end; the end is taken from the germline J gene. The chain combines TRBV2 with TRBJ1-2, with a possible D match to TRBD1 (5 bases). CDR1 is SNHLY and CDR2 is FYNNEI in the germline V gene. V was trimmed by 2 bases and J by 6 bases, leaving 10 bases between them. The CDR3 consists of 13 residues. This CDR3 is CASSERQRNGYTF. CDR3 bases read: TGTGCCAGCAGTGAACGACAGAGGAATGGC.

The DNA read from the CDR3 is TGCGCCAGCAGCTTGGCCGGCCCGGGGGGGCCGCATGAG. This encodes CASSLAGPGGPHE. The entire CDR3 protein is CASSLAGPGGPHEQFF. This sequence joins TRBV5-1 and TRBJ2-1, with TRBD2 matching over 8 bases. The read gets to within 3 residues of the CDR3 end, and the germline J gene fills in the rest. The CDR3 is 16 amino acids. CDR1 and CDR2 from the germline V gene are SGHRS and YFSETQ. Trimming at V came to 0 bases and at J to 8 bases, leaving 10 bases not matched to a gene.

A note on this clone: With the read ending 3 residues before the CDR3 end, the germline J gene is used to fill in that end. J is TRBJ2-5 and V is TRBV19, with 9 bases lining up with TRBD1. Germline V gene sequence: CDR1 LNHDA, CDR2 SQIVND (reference sequence). This CDR3 region has 14 residues. The junction had 6 bases not matched to a gene; V was cut back by 7 bases and J by 3 bases. The CDR3 here is CASKFTGGEETQYF. The sequenced CDR3 bases are TGTGCCAGTAAATTTACAGGGGGCGAAGAGACC.

Concerning this clone: The missing CDR3 end, 3 residues past where the read stops, is filled in from the germline J gene. The V gene is TRBV5-6, the J gene TRBJ1-6; D is unresolved. This CDR3 has 15 amino acids. The V end was cut by 0 bases, the J end by 7 bases, with 11 bases between. CDR1 is SGHDT, CDR2 YYEEEE, per germline. CDR3 bases read: TGTGCCAGCAGCTTGGACCGGGGTATGAATTCACCC. Translated, it gives CASSLDRGMNSP. The whole CDR3 sequence is CASSLDRGMNSPLHF.

As concerns this clone: The CDR3 extends 3 residues past the end of the read, so its final part is completed from the germline J gene. The chain uses TRBV30 and TRBJ1-4; D not certain. Germline V gene sequence: CDR1 GTSNPN, CDR2 SVGIG (reference sequence). CDR3 size: 11 residues. Between the trimmed V and J ends, which lost 3 bases and 8 bases, there was a span of 7 bases. CDR3 DNA (partial): TGTGCCTGGAGCCCTTCCGAAAAA. This gives the protein CAWSPSEK. Given in full, the CDR3 is CAWSPSEKLFF. The full variable domain, its missing parts supplied by reference TRBV30 and TRBJ1-4, is SQTIHQWPATLVQPVGSPLSLECTVEGTSNPNLYWYRQAAGRGLQLLFYSVGIGQISSEVPQNLSASRPQDRQFILSSKKLLLSDSGFYLCAWSPSEKLFFGSGTQLSVL.

Comment on this clone: The read terminates 3 residues ahead of where the CDR3 ends, so the germline J gene completes it. The chain uses TRBV20-1 and TRBJ2-3, with 7 bases that match TRBD2. This CDR3 is built from 15 residues. Germline CDR1 reads DFQATT; CDR2 reads SNEGSKA (reference sequence). Unmatched junction bases numbered 9, after V lost 5 bases and J lost 1 base. The CDR3 here is CSALDGGGGTDTQYF. The CDR3 DNA, read in part, is TGCAGTGCTTTAGACGGTGGGGGGGGCACAGATACG.

Remarks on this clone: The sequenced fragment ends 3 residues before the CDR3 boundary, so the rest is inferred from the germline J gene. The chain joins TRBV20-1 to TRBJ2-2; 9 nucleotides agree with TRBD1. Germline CDR1 is DFQATT and CDR2 is SNEGSKA (reference sequence). The CDR3 is 14 amino acids. J was trimmed by 5 bases and V by 5 bases; bases with no gene match: 6. CDR3 amino acids: CSAPRTGVTGELFF. The CDR3 DNA, read in part, is TGCAGTGCTCCCCGGACAGGGGTGACCGGGGAG.

Comment on this clone: The read stops 3 residues short of the end of the CDR3; the missing end is completed from the germline J gene. This chain links TRBV6-4 with TRBJ2-3; 13 positions match TRBD2. CDR3 length: 17 amino acids. V lost 2 bases and J lost 0; bases outside the gene matches: 2. Looked up from germline, CDR1 is MRHNA and CDR2 is SNTAGT. The CDR3 loop reads CASSDGTSGASTDTQYF. The sequenced CDR3 bases are TGTGCCAGCAGTGACGGGACTAGCGGGGCTAGCACAGATACG.